The TCR beta chain under discussion was sequenced for a study of cytomegalovirus exposure and HLA in healthy donors. General study results and limits: Overall, 164 TCR beta chains were annotated as cytomegalovirus-associated.

No record exists of this donor's CMV serostatus. The study ran its PCR with 60 Vbeta and 13 Jbeta primers. The repertoire was sequenced with immunoSEQ multiplex PCR; TCRdb's copy has only in-frame clones and lacks some. Of 90,000 to 150,000 clones listed, around two thirds were seen once; the top ten hold 2% to 2.5%. As regards this clone: Antigen: not known.

The V and J ends lost 5 bases and 16 bases, in that order; junction bases with no gene match: 14. This CDR3 contains 13 residues. Germline V gene lookup returns CDR1 SEHNR and CDR2 FQNEAQ (reference sequence). The chain carries TRBV7-9 and TRBJ2-4; 7 nucleotides line up with TRBD1. The sequenced sample was PBMCs. The TCR sequence derives from a human donor in good health. CDR3 in amino acids: CASSARGSGQIYF. The CDR3 DNA follows: TGTGCCAGCAGCGCCAGGGGGTCGGGACAGATATACTTC.